This record covers a single T cell receptor (beta chain). No antigen is known for it. No per-base quality is available; no much larger clone lies one base away. The method behind the library was the immunoSEQ multiplex PCR assay. RNA was extracted from all samples and reverse transcribed into cDNA, which served as template for TCR sequencing. First-strand cDNA was synthesized with SuperScript III using a 2:1 mix of oligo-dT and random hexamers. A synthetic immune receptor repertoire was used to measure amplification bias, and any remaining bias was corrected computationally. As for the original processing: After raw reads were preprocessed to remove errors, the CDR3 was defined following IMGT conventions as running from the conserved cysteine to phenylalanine. To get clonality, Shannon entropy was normalized by log2 of the number of productive unique TCRs and the result was subtracted from 1. CD4 or CD8 identity of scalp clones was inferred by cross-referencing scalp TCRbeta sequences with sorted blood CD4 and CD8 repertoires. TCRdb's version of the immuneACCESS table is confined to in-frame rearrangements and falls short of the full clone set. An unresolved V gene accounts for under half of the shortfall where checked; the remainder is of unknown origin. The V and J calls and clone size come from that table; D and trimming were worked out from the DNA. The sample records 150,000 to 200,000 clones, 55% of which are singletons. In total, the top ten clones hold about 4.4% of the sample.

PBMCs were separated by density centrifugation and stained for CD3, CD4 and CD8, after which CD4+ and CD8+ T cells were sorted on a FACSAria. Scalp biopsies and blood samples were obtained from unaffected controls. These data originate in a study of CD8+ T cells in alopecia areata (dated by TCRdb to between 2018 and 2020). Study-level background: In both human patients and the C3H/HeJ mouse model, the study applied high-throughput TCRbeta sequencing to look at T cell clonal expansion in alopecia areata. TCRbeta CDR3 regions were amplified by immunoSEQ multiplex PCR with 35 Vbeta forward and 13 Jbeta reverse primers. RNA came from the PAXgene miRNA kit for fixed scalp, the miRNeasy kit for PBMCs, and the RNeasy kit for mouse skin. Scalp clonality was compared among normal scalp (n=4), patchy alopecia areata scalp (n=8), and alopecia totalis/universalis scalp (n=8). On the human side, TCRbeta sequencing was run on scalp tissue and on sorted CD4+ and CD8+ peripheral blood T cells from healthy controls and from alopecia areata patients with either patchy or totalis/universalis disease.

Summary of the overall study and its limitations: TCR sequences shared between patients were less clear than in mice, possibly partly because of HLA diversity in the patient population. Unlike mouse skin, where gammadelta T cells dominate, normal human skin contains resident alphabeta T cells that get sequenced too, which complicates analysis of the scalp TCR repertoire. Compared with normal scalp, lesional scalp had higher clonality and more expanded CD8+ clones, particularly in alopecia totalis/universalis, a pattern that suggests antigenic drive.

Inclusive of the bounding cysteine and phenylalanine, the CDR3 is 14 residues long. Just the 42-base CDR3 DNA is kept, in frame starting at base 1. As encoded in the germline V gene (reference sequence), CDR1 is PRHDT while CDR2 is FYEKMQ. Trimming takes 4 bases off V and 5 bases off J; junction bases not matched to a gene: 6. Sequencing used CD4+ T cells sorted from blood. This receptor was obtained from a human donor in good health. The chain is assembled from TRBV13 and TRBJ2-5, with 8 bases in between that match TRBD2. The DNA sequence is TGTGCCAGCAGCTGGGGACTAGACGGGGAGACCCAGTACTTC. Its protein product is CASSWGLDGETQYF.